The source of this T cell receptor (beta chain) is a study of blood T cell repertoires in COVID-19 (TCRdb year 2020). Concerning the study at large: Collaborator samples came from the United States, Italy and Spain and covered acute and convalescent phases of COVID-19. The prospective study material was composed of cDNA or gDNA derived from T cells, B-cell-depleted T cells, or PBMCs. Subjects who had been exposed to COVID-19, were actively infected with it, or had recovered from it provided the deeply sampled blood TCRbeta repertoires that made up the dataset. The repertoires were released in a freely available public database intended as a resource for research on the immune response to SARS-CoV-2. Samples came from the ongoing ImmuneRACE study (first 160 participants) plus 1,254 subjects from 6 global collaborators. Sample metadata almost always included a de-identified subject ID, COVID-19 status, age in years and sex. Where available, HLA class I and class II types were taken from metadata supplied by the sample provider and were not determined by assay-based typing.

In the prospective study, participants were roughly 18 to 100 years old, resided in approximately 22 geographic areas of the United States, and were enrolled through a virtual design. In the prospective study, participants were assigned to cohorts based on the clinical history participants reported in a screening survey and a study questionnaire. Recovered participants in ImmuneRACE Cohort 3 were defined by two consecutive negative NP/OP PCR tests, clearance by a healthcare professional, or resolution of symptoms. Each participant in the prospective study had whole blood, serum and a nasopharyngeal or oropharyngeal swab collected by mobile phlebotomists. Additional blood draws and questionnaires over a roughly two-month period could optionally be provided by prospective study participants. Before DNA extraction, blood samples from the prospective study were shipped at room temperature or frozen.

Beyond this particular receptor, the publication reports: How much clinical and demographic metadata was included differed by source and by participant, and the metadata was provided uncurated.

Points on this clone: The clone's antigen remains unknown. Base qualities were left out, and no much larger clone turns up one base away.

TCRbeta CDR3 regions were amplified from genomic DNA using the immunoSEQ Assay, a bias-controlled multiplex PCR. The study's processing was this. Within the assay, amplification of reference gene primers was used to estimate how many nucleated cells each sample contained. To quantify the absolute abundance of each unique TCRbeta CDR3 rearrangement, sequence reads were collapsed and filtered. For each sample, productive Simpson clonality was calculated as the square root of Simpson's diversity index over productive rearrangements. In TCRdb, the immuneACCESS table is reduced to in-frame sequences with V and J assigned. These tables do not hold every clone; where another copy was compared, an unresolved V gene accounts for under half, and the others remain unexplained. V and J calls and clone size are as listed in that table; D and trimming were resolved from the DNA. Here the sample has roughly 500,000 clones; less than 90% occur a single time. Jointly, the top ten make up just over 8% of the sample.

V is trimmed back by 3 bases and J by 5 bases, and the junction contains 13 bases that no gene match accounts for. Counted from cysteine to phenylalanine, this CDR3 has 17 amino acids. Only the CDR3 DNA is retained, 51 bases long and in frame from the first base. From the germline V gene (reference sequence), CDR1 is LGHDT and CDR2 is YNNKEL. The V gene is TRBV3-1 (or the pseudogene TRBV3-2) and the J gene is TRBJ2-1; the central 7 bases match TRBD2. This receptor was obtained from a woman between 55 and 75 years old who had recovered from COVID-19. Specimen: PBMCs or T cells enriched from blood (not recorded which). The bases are TGTGCCAGCAGCCATTCCTCACTAGCGCTGACAAACAATGAGCAGTTCTTC. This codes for CASSHSSLALTNNEQFF.